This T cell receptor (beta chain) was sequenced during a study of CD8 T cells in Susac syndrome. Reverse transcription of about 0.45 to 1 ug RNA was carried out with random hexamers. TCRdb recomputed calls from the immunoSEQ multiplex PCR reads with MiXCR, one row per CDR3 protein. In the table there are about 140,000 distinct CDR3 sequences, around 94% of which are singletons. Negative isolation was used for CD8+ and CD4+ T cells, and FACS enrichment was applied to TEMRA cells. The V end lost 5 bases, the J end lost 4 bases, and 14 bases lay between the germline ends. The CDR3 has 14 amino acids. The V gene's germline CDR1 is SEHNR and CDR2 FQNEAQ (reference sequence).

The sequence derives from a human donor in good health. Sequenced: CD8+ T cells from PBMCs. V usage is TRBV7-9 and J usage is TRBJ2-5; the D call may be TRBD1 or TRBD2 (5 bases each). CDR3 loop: CASSPGPRGETQYF. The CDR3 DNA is TGTGCCAGCAGCCCGGGACCGAGGGGAGAGACCCAGTACTTC.